This T cell receptor (beta chain) was documented in a study of human T cells and chemical hapten exposure. The overall study: Sensitization applied 2% DPC to approximately 2 cm by approximately 2 cm of upper inner arm skin.

Per germline, CDR1 MNHEY and CDR2 SVGAGI. CDR3 length: 13 amino acids. Trimming pared 6 bases from V and 4 bases from J, leaving 12 bases between. Sample time point: pre-sensitization, week 0. The treatment here: therapeutic diphenylcyclopropenone sensitization with weekly scalp DPC. Individual cDNA molecules had unique molecular identifiers attached to them by the library. One entry per CDR3 protein results from TCRdb running MiXCR on the RACE reads. The data contain a few hundred thousand distinct CDR3 sequences, around 7.3% of them singletons. The source is a man in his late teens or twenties with alopecia areata. Some clones in this sample may be carry-over from other donors' samples. The material was whole blood, obtained in connection with sensitization to the hapten diphenylcyclopropenone (DPC). The J gene is TRBJ1-1, the V gene TRBV6-5, with a possible D match to TRBD1 (6 bases). The CDR3 region has the DNA TGTGCCAGCAGCAACTACAGGGCCACTGAAGCTTTCTTT. It encodes CASSNYRATEAFF.